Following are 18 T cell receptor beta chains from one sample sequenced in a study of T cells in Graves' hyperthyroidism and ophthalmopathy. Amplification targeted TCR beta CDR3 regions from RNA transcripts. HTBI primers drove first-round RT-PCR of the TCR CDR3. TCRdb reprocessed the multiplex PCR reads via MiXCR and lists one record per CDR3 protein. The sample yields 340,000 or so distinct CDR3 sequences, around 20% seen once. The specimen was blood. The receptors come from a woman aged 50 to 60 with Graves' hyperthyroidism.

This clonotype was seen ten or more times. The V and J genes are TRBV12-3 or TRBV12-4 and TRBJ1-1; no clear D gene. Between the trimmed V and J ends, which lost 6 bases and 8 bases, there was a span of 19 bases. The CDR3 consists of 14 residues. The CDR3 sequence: CASSSYSPGMEAFF. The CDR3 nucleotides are TGTGCCAGCAGCTCATACTCACCGGGGATGGAAGCTTTCTTT.

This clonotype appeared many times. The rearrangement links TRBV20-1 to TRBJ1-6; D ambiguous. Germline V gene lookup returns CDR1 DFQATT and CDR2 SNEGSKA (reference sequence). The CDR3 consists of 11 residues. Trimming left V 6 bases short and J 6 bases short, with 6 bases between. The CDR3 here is CSAPSNSPLHF. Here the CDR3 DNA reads TGCAGTGCGCCAAGTAATTCACCCCTCCACTTT.

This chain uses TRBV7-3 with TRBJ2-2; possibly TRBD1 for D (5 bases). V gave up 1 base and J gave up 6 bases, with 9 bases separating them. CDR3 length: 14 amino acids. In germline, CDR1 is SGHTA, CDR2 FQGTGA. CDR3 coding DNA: TGTGCCAGCAGCTTAAGCCAGGGATCCGGGGAGCTGTTTTTT. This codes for CASSLSQGSGELFF.

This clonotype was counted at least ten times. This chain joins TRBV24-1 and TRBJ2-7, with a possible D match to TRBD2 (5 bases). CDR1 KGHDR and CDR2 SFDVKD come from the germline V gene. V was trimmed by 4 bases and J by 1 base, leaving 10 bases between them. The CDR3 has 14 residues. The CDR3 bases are TGTGCCACCAGTGACCCGGGAAATTCCTACGAGCAGTACTTC. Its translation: CATSDPGNSYEQYF.

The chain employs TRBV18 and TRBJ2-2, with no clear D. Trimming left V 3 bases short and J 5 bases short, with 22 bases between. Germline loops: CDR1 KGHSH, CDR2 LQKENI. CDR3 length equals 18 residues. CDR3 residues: CASSPSRPDIARTGELFF. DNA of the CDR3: TGTGCCAGCTCACCCAGTAGACCCGACATCGCGAGGACCGGGGAGCTGTTTTTT. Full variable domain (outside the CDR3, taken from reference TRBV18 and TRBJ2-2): NAGVMQNPRHLVRRRGQEARLRCSPMKGHSHVYWYRQLPEEGLKFMVYLQKENIIDESGMPKERFSAEFPKEGPSILRIQQVVRGDSAAYFCASSPSRPDIARTGELFFGEGSRLTVL.

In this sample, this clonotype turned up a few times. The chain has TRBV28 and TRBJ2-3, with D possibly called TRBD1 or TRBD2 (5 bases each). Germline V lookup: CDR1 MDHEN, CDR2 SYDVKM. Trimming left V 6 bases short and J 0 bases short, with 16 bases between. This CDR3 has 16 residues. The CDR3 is CASSPGWGSSTDTQYF. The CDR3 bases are TGTGCCAGCAGCCCGGGATGGGGCTCTAGCACAGATACGCAGTATTTT.

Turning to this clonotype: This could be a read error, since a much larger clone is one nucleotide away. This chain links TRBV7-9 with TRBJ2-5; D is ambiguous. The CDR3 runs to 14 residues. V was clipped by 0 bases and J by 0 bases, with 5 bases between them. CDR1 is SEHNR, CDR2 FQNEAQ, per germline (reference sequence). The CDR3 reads CASSLARYQETQYF. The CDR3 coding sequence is TGTGCCAGCAGCTTAGCACGGTACCAAGAGACCCAGTACTTC.

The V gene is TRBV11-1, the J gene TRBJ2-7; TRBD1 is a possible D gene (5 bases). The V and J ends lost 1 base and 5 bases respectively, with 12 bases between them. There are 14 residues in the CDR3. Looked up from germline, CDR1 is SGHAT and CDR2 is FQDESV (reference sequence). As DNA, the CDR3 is TGTGCCAGCAGCTTAGACCAGGGAAGGGACGAGCAGTACTTC. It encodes CASSLDQGRDEQYF.

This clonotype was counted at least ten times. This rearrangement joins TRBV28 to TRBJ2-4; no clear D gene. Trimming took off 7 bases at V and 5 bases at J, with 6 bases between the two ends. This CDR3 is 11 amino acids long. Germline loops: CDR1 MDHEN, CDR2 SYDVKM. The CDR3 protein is CASTQQNIQYF. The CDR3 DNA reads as TGTGCCAGCACCCAACAAAACATTCAGTACTTC.

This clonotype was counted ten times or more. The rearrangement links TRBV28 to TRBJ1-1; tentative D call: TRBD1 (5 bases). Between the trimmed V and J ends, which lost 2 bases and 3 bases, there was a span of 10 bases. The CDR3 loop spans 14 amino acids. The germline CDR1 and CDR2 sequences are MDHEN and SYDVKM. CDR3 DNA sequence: TGTGCCAGCAGTTTAAGCAGGGTTGACACTGAAGCTTTCTTT. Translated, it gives CASSLSRVDTEAFF. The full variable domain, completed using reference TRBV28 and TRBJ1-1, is DVKVTQSSRYLVKRTGEKVFLECVQDMDHENMFWYRQDPGLGLRLIYFSYDVKMKEKGDIPEGYSVSREKKERFSLILESASTNQTSMYLCASSLSRVDTEAFFGQGTRLTVV.

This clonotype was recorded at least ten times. The CDR3 is CASRRGRTYEQYF. The CDR3 nucleotides are TGTGCTAGTCGCCGGGGCAGAACCTACGAGCAGTACTTC. The chain employs TRBV12-5 and TRBJ2-7; the D gene could be TRBD1 or TRBD2 (5 bases each). The V gene's germline CDR1 is LGHNT and CDR2 FRNRAP. V gave up 8 bases and J gave up 2 bases, with 13 bases separating them. This CDR3 has 13 residues.

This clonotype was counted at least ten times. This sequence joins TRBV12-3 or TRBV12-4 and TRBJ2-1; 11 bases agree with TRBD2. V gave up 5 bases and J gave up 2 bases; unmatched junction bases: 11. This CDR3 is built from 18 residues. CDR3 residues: CASSKPILAGGPYNEQFF. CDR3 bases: TGTGCCAGCAGTAAACCGATTTTAGCGGGGGGGCCCTACAATGAGCAGTTCTTC.

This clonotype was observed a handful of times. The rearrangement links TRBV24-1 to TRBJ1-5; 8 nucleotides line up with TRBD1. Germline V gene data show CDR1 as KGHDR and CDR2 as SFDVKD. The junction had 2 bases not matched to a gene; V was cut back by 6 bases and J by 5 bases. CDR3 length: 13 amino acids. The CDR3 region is CATSSDRDQPQHF. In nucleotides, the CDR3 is TGTGCCACCAGTTCGGACAGGGATCAGCCCCAGCATTTT.

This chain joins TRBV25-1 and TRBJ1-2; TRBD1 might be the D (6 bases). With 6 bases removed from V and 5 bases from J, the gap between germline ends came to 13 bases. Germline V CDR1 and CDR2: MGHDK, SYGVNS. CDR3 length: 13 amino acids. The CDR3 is CASSEGGLYGYTF. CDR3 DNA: TGTGCCAGCAGCGAGGGGGGACTGTATGGCTACACCTTC.

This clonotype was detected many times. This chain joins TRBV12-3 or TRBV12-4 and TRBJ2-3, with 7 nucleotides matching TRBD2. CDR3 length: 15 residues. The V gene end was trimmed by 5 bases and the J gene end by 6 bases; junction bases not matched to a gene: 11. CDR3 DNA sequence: TGTGCCAGCAGTCCCCGAGGGGCGGGAGCTGATACGCAGTATTTT. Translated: CASSPRGAGADTQYF.

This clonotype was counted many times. CDR3 in DNA: TGTGCCATCAAGCTGACAGGGGGGAACACTGAAGCTTTCTTT. It specifies CAIKLTGGNTEAFF. This chain connects TRBV10-3 to TRBJ1-1, with 9 bases matching TRBD1. V shed 7 bases and J 1 base; nucleotides not matched to a gene: 4. The germline V gene encodes CDR1 ENHRY and CDR2 SYGVKD. The CDR3 runs 14 residues.

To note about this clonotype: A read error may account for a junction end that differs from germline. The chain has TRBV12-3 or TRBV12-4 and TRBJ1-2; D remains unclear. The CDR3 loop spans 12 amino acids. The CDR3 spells CVSSLVLYGYTF. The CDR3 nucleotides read TGTGTCAGCAGTTTAGTCTTATATGGCTACACCTTC.

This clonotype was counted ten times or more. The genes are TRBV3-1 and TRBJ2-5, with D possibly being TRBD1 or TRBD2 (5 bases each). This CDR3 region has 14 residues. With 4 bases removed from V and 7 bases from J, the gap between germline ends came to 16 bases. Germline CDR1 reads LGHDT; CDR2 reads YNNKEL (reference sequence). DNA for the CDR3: TGTGCCAGCAGCCTACGTGGGACCTTTGGGACCCAGTACTTC. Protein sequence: CASSLRGTFGTQYF.